This T cell receptor beta chain was retrieved from a study of blood T cell repertoires in COVID-19. Whole-study context: Samples of COVID-19 (acute and convalescent) were obtained from the United States, Italy and Spain. In each case, the material was cDNA or gDNA derived from T cells, B-cell-depleted T cells, or PBMCs.

Source study methods: From reference gene primer amplification, estimates of nucleated cell counts were derived. Sequenced by immunoSEQ multiplex PCR; TCRdb stores in-frame clones only, minus some. V, J and clone size are those of that table, while D and trimming were read from the DNA. The sample has 70,000 or so clones, around 80% seen once. V dropped 5 bases and J dropped 5; count of bases not matched to a gene: 10. The CDR3 is made up of 15 amino acids. CDR1 is LGHDT and CDR2 is YNNKEL in the germline V gene (reference sequence). In this sample, this clone turned up once. This TCR was recovered from a human donor in a cohort sampled during active COVID-19. The V call is TRBV3-1 (or the pseudogene TRBV3-2), the J call TRBJ2-5; 8 positions agree with TRBD1. Source material: peripheral blood. The CDR3 bases are TGTGCCAGCAGCAGAAGGACAGGGCTGGGGGAGACCCAGTACTTC. This codes for CASSRRTGLGETQYF.